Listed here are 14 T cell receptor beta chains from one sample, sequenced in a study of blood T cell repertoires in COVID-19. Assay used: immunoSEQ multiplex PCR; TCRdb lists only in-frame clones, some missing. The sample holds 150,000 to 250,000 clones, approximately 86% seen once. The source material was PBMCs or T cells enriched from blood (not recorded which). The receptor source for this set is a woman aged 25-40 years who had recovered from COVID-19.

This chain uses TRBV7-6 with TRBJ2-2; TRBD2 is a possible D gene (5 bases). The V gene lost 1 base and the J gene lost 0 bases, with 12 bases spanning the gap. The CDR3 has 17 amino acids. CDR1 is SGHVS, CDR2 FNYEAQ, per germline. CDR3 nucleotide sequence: TGTGCCAGCAGCTTAGGATCCGGGAACGCGAACACCGGGGAGCTGTTTTTT. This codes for CASSLGSGNANTGELFF.

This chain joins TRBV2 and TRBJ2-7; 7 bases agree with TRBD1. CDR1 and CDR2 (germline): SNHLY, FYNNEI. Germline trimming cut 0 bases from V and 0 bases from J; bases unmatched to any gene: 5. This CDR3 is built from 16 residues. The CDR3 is CASSEANRDSSYEQYF. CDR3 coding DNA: TGTGCCAGCAGTGAAGCGAACCGGGACAGCTCCTACGAGCAGTACTTC.

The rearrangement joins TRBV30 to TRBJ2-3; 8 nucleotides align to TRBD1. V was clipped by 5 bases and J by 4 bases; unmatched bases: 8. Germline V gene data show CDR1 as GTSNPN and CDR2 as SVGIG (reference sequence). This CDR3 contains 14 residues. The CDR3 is CAWGRDRLSDTQYF. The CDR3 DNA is TGTGCCTGGGGCCGGGACAGGTTGTCAGATACGCAGTATTTT.

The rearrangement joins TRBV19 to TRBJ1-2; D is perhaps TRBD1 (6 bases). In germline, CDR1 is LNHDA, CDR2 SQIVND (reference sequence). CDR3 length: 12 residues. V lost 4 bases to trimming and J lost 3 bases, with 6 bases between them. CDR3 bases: TGTGCCAGTAGTAACAGGGACTATGGCTACACCTTC. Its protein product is CASSNRDYGYTF.

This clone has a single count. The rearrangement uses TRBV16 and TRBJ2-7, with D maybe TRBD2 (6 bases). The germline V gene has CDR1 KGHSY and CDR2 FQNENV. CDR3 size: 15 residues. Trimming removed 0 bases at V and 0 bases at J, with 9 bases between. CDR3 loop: CASSQSGGSSYEQYF. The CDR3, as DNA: TGTGCCAGCAGCCAATCAGGAGGGAGCTCCTACGAGCAGTACTTC.

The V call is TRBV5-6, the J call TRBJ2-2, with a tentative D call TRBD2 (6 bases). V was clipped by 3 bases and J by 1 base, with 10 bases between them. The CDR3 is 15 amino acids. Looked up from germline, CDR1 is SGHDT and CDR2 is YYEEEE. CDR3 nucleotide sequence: TGTGCCAGCAGCTACCCCGGGAGGAACACCGGGGAGCTGTTTTTT. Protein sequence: CASSYPGRNTGELFF. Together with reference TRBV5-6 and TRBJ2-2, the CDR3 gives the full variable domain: DAGVTQSPTHLIKTRGQQVTLRCSPKSGHDTVSWYQQALGQGPQFIFQYYEEEERQRGNFPDRFSGHQFPNYSSELNVNALLLGDSALYLCASSYPGRNTGELFFGEGSRLTVL.

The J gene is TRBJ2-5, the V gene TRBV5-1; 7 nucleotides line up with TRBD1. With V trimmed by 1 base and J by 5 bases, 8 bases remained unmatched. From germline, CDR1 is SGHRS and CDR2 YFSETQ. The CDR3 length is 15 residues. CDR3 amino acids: CASSLQGGLKETQYF. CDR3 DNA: TGCGCCAGCAGCTTGCAAGGGGGCTTGAAGGAGACCCAGTACTTC.

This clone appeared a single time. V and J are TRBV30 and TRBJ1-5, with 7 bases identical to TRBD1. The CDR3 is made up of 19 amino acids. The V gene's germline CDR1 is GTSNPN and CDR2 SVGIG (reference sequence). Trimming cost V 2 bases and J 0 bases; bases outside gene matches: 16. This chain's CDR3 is CAWSIGSGGDFFSNQPQHF. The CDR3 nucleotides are TGTGCCTGGAGTATAGGGTCAGGGGGAGATTTTTTTAGCAATCAGCCCCAGCATTTT.

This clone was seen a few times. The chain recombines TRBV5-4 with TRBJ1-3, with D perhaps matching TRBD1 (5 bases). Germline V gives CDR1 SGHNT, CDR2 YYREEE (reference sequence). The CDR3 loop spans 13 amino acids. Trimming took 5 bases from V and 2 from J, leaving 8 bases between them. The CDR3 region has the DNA TGTGCCAGCAGTCCGGACACTGGAAACACCATATATTTT. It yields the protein CASSPDTGNTIYF.

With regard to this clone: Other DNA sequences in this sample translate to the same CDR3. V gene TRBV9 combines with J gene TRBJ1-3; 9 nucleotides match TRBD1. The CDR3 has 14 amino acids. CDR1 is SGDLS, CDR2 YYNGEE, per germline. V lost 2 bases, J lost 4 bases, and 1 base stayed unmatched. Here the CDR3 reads CASSVGTGGNTIYF. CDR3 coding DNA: TGTGCCAGCAGCGTGGGGACAGGGGGAAACACCATATATTTT. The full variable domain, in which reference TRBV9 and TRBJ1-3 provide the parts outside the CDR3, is DSGVTQTPKHLITATGQRVTLRCSPRSGDLSVYWYQQSLDQGLQFLIQYYNGEERAKGNILERFSAQQFPDLHSELNLSSLELGDSALYFCASSVGTGGNTIYFGEGSWLTVV.

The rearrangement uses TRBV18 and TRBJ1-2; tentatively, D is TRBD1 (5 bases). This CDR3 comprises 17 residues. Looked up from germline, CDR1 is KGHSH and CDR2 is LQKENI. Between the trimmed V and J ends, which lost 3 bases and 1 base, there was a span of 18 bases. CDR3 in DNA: TGTGCCAGCTCACCGGCCCCTCAGGGAAGGGATAACTATGGCTACACCTTC. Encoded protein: CASSPAPQGRDNYGYTF.

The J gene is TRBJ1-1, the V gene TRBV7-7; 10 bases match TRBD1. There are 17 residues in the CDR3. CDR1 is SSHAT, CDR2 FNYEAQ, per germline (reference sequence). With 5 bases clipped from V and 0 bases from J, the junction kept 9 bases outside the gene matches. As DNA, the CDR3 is TGTGCCAGCAGCGGGAGGGACAGGGGAAATCTGAACACTGAAGCTTTCTTT. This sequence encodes CASSGRDRGNLNTEAFF.

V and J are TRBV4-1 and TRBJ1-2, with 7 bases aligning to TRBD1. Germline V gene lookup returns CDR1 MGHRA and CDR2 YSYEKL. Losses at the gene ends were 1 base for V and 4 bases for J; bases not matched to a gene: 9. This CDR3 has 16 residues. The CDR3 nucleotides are TGCGCCAGCAGCCAAGCGACGGGACAGACCTTCTATGGCTACACCTTC. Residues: CASSQATGQTFYGYTF.

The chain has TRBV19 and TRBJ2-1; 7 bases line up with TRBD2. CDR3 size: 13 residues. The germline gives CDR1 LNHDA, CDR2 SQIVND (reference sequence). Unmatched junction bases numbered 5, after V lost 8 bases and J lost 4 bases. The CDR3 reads CASGSGAYNEQFF. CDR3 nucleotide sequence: TGTGCCAGTGGGAGCGGGGCGTACAATGAGCAGTTCTTC. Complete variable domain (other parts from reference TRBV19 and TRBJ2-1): DGGITQSPKYLFRKEGQNVTLSCEQNLNHDAMYWYRQDPGQGLRLIYYSQIVNDFQKGDIAEGYSVSREKKESFPLTVTSAQKNPTAFYLCASGSGAYNEQFFGPGTRLTVL.